A single T cell receptor beta chain is shown here with its context. Germline V gives CDR1 MNHEY, CDR2 SMNVEV (reference sequence). The CDR3 spans 15 residues. The germline V and J ends were trimmed by 7 bases and 2 bases, with 15 bases remaining between them. MiXCR, applied by TCRdb to the 5' RACE reads, yields one record per CDR3 protein. The sample includes about 440,000 distinct CDR3 sequences, around 18% seen only once; the top ten take more than 8%. This record comes from a study of T-cell memory formation after mild COVID-19. The sample was PBMCs or a T cell subset sorted from them (not recorded which). The source is an adult woman who had mild COVID-19 (a few samples of this study predate the infection). Cell type and time point are not known. The chain uses TRBV27 and TRBJ1-5; D remains ambiguous. The CDR3 bases are TGTGCCAGCAAGGGAGGCGAAGGAGGCAATCAGCCCCAGCATTTT. Protein sequence: CASKGGEGGNQPQHF.